The clone carrying this TCR beta chain was picked up one time. Antigen: not known. How the authors handled the data: Junction-only immunoSEQ sequences carried no quality scores, so filtering differed. This table comes from immunoSEQ multiplex PCR, and its TCRdb copy is limited to in-frame clones, with some not included. The V and J calls and clone size were taken over from that table, and D and trimming were inferred from the DNA. The sample lists about 1,900,000 clones, 85% to 95% occurring once. The naive CD8 population came from CD45RO-negative cells selected for CCR7, without terminally differentiated effector memory CD45RA+ cells. Germline CDR1 is SGHTS and CDR2 is YDEGEE. V lost 3 bases and J lost 6; bases outside the gene matches: 8. This CDR3 spans 14 amino acids. These data are taken from a study of shared clonotypes between healthy human individuals. Study-wide background: Per donor, three plates held CD4 naive cells, three held CD4 memory, two held CD8 naive and one held CD8 memory.

Study conclusions and caveats: Several donors had 4% to 6.5% of their naive CD4 clonotypes in common. Larger richness was generally estimated for naive than memory subsets.

Sequenced input: naive CD8+ T cells sorted from blood. The origin of this receptor is a man between 18 and 29 years old in good health. The chain has TRBV5-8 and TRBJ1-2, with TRBD1 matching 7 bases. CDR3 amino acids: CASSWGRDRHGYTF. CDR3 DNA: TGTGCCAGCAGCTGGGGCCGGGACAGACATGGCTACACCTTC.